Each of the 20 T cell receptor beta chains below was sequenced from the same sample in a study of CD8+ T cells in alopecia areata. TCR sequencing used cDNA made by reverse transcription of extracted RNA. Assay used: immunoSEQ multiplex PCR; TCRdb lists only in-frame clones, some missing. This table holds 200,000 or so clones, roughly 64% found once. As to treatment: oral pan-JAK inhibitor, 5-10 mg twice daily. The sequencing used CD4+ T cells sorted from blood, collected at week 24, from a patient treated with tofacitinib. The receptors shown here come from a human donor with alopecia areata.

The rearrangement joins TRBV13 to TRBJ2-7, with 10 positions matching TRBD2. The V and J ends lost 2 bases and 7 bases, in that order; junction bases with no gene match: 8. Looked up from germline, CDR1 is PRHDT and CDR2 is FYEKMQ (reference sequence). The CDR3 has 15 amino acids. In DNA form, the CDR3 reads TGTGCCAGCAGCTTAAGGTCTAGCGGGAGTTGGGAGCAGTACTTC. This sequence encodes CASSLRSSGSWEQYF.

This chain connects TRBV29-1 to TRBJ2-5; 9 bases are shared with TRBD1. This CDR3 has 14 amino acids. Germline CDR1 and CDR2: SQVTM and ANQGSEA. The V and J ends lost 4 bases and 0 bases, in that order; junction bases with no gene match: 3. The CDR3 region is CSVAQGADQETQYF. CDR3 sequence (DNA): TGCAGCGTTGCACAGGGGGCTGACCAAGAGACCCAGTACTTC.

V is TRBV29-1 and J is TRBJ2-1, with 7 bases that match TRBD2. Germline lookup yields CDR1 SQVTM and CDR2 ANQGSEA. The CDR3 runs to 12 residues. V dropped 7 bases and J dropped 7; count of bases not matched to a gene: 7. The chain's CDR3 is CSGSGARNEQFF. The CDR3 bases are TGCAGCGGAAGCGGGGCTCGGAATGAGCAGTTCTTC.

The table lists this clone with a few counts. V is TRBV9 and J is TRBJ1-4, with TRBD1 as a possible D gene (6 bases). The germline V and J ends were trimmed by 4 bases and 7 bases, with 17 bases remaining between them. The germline V gene encodes CDR1 SGDLS and CDR2 YYNGEE. The CDR3 totals 15 residues. CDR3 in DNA: TGTGCCAGCAGCCCTCGACAGGACCCGGGTGAAAAACTGTTTTTT. Translation: CASSPRQDPGEKLFF. The variable domain in full, with the rest retrieved from reference TRBV9 and TRBJ1-4, is DSGVTQTPKHLITATGQRVTLRCSPRSGDLSVYWYQQSLDQGLQFLIQYYNGEERAKGNILERFSAQQFPDLHSELNLSSLELGDSALYFCASSPRQDPGEKLFFGSGTQLSVL.

The V gene is TRBV7-3, the J gene TRBJ2-6; D not certain. This CDR3 region has 14 residues. V shed 0 bases and J shed 9 bases, with 9 bases lying between them. Germline lookup yields CDR1 SGHTA and CDR2 FQGTGA. This CDR3 reads CASSLTYQDNVLTF. In DNA, the CDR3 is TGTGCCAGCAGCTTAACCTACCAGGACAACGTCCTGACTTTC.

The V and J genes are TRBV6-5 and TRBJ1-4; no reliable D call. CDR1 is MNHEY and CDR2 is SVGAGI in the germline V gene. Trimming stripped 0 bases from V and 8 bases from J, with 16 bases between. CDR3 length: 16 residues. The CDR3 loop is CASSYSLAGSSEKLFF. CDR3 DNA sequence: TGTGCCAGCAGTTACTCGCTTGCGGGCTCGAGCGAAAAACTGTTTTTT.

The rearrangement links TRBV2 to TRBJ1-1; D perhaps matches TRBD1 (6 bases). V was cut by 4 bases and J by 4 bases, with 13 bases left in between. Germline assignment: CDR1 SNHLY and CDR2 FYNNEI. This CDR3 region has 14 residues. This CDR3 is CASSGTGIGTEAFF. The CDR3 DNA follows: TGTGCCAGCAGTGGTACAGGGATAGGCACTGAAGCTTTCTTT.

The table lists this clone with a few counts. This chain links TRBV10-3 with TRBJ2-4; a possible D gene is TRBD2 (6 bases). Germline CDR1 is ENHRY and CDR2 is SYGVKD. This CDR3 region has 16 residues. V was pared by 0 bases and J by 4 bases, with 13 bases between. This chain's CDR3 is CAISESTGLRKNIQYF. The DNA for the CDR3 is TGTGCCATCAGTGAGTCTACAGGACTAAGAAAAAACATTCAGTACTTC.

The chain has TRBV5-4 and TRBJ2-5; a weak D match, TRBD2 (5 bases). The CDR3 is 14 amino acids. Trimming left V 4 bases short and J 1 base short, with 11 bases between. CDR1 and CDR2 from the germline V gene are SGHNT and YYREEE (reference sequence). This CDR3 is CASSPRRGQETQYF. CDR3 in DNA: TGTGCCAGCAGCCCACGACGGGGCCAAGAGACCCAGTACTTC. Based on the CDR3 plus reference TRBV5-4 and TRBJ2-5, the full variable domain is ETGVTQSPTHLIKTRGQQVTLRCSSQSGHNTVSWYQQALGQGPQFIFQYYREEENGRGNFPPRFSGLQFPNYSSELNVNALELDDSALYLCASSPRRGQETQYFGPGTRLLVL.

This clone was detected only once. The V gene is TRBV15, the J gene TRBJ2-7; D gene uncertain. The CDR3 contains 13 residues. Germline V gives CDR1 LNHNV, CDR2 YYDKDF (reference sequence). V lost 0 bases and J 4 bases, leaving 7 bases between the germline ends. The CDR3 region has the DNA TGTGCCACCAGCAGAGATGGAGCGTACGAGCAGTACTTC. Protein product: CATSRDGAYEQYF.

This clone was counted a single time. The V call is TRBV7-2, the J call TRBJ1-2; D gene ambiguous. The CDR3 is 13 residues long. Germline V gene lookup returns CDR1 SGHTA and CDR2 FQGNSA. Between the trimmed V and J ends, which lost 4 bases and 4 bases, there was a span of 10 bases. CDR3 amino acids: CASSSGRAYGYTF. The CDR3 nucleotides read TGTGCCAGCAGCTCAGGACGGGCCTATGGCTACACCTTC.

The chain recombines TRBV19 with TRBJ2-2; D may be TRBD1 or TRBD2 (6 bases each). Germline loops: CDR1 LNHDA, CDR2 SQIVND (reference sequence). This CDR3 has 17 amino acids. Deletions cut 6 bases from V and 0 bases from J, with 17 bases between. CDR3 sequence (DNA): TGTGCCAGTAGACAGGGACGAGGGGGGCCGAACACCGGGGAGCTGTTTTTT. Its translation: CASRQGRGGPNTGELFF.

The chain carries TRBV25-1 and TRBJ2-5, with D perhaps matching TRBD1 or TRBD2 (5 bases each). The CDR3 runs to 15 residues. The ends were cut back, 8 bases at V and 1 base at J, with 17 bases in the middle. The germline V gene encodes CDR1 MGHDK and CDR2 SYGVNS. The chain's CDR3 is CASQKSGGSQETQYF. CDR3 bases: TGTGCCAGCCAAAAAAGTGGGGGAAGCCAAGAGACCCAGTACTTC.

The V gene is TRBV9, the J gene TRBJ2-3; 14 bases are a match to TRBD2. Germline V gives CDR1 SGDLS, CDR2 YYNGEE. With V trimmed by 3 bases and J by 3 bases, 15 bases remained unmatched. This CDR3 spans 20 amino acids. The CDR3 DNA is TGTGCCAGCAGCGCCTCGGGACTAGCGGGAGAAACACTTTGGACAGATACGCAGTATTTT. It specifies CASSASGLAGETLWTDTQYF.

CDR3 sequence (DNA): TGTGCCTGGAGTGTAGCAGCCAACACAGATACGCAGTATTTT. Residues: CAWSVAANTDTQYF. The chain has TRBV30 and TRBJ2-3; D is undetermined. CDR1 and CDR2 (germline): GTSNPN, SVGIG (reference sequence). Trimming took off 0 bases at V and 2 bases at J, with 9 bases between the two ends. The CDR3 covers 14 residues.

The CDR3 is CASGGLAGGTRETQYF. For the CDR3, the DNA is TGTGCCAGCGGAGGACTAGCGGGGGGCACAAGAGAGACCCAGTACTTC. J is TRBJ2-5 and V is TRBV7-8, with 14 bases aligning to TRBD2. With 8 bases clipped from V and 4 bases from J, the junction kept 9 bases outside the gene matches. Germline loops: CDR1 SGHVS, CDR2 FQNEAQ. The CDR3 extends over 16 amino acids.

The chain joins TRBV7-6 to TRBJ2-5; the D is unclear. Looked up from germline, CDR1 is SGHVS and CDR2 is FNYEAQ. Trimming removed 5 bases from V and 2 bases from J, with 3 bases in between. The CDR3 extends over 11 amino acids. CDR3 loop: CASSKQETQYF. CDR3 DNA: TGTGCCAGCAGCAAGCAAGAGACCCAGTACTTC. The variable domain in full, with the rest retrieved from reference TRBV7-6 and TRBJ2-5, is GAGVSQSPRYKVTKRGQDVALRCDPISGHVSLYWYRQALGQGPEFLTYFNYEAQQDKSGLPNDRFSAERPEGSISTLTIQRTEQRDSAMYRCASSKQETQYFGPGTRLLVL.

This clone was detected many times. This rearrangement joins TRBV28 to TRBJ1-4; a weak D match, TRBD1 (5 bases). The CDR3 has 15 amino acids. Trimming removed 6 bases at V and 5 bases at J, with 16 bases between. From germline, CDR1 is MDHEN and CDR2 SYDVKM. The CDR3 nucleotides read TGTGCCAGCAGCCCCCGACAGAGCCTAAATGAAAAACTGTTTTTT. It codes for CASSPRQSLNEKLFF.

The chain has TRBV7-3 and TRBJ2-1; 10 positions match TRBD2. The CDR3 runs to 15 residues. Germline assignment: CDR1 SGHTA and CDR2 FQGTGA. V gave up 2 bases and J gave up 6 bases; unmatched junction bases: 4. In nucleotides, the CDR3 is TGTGCCAGCAGCTTACCCGGGACTAGCGTCAATGAGCAGTTCTTC. It yields the protein CASSLPGTSVNEQFF.

This clone was counted a few times. The V and J genes are TRBV28 and TRBJ2-7; 7 bases are a match to TRBD1. With V trimmed by 3 bases and J by 11 bases, 10 bases remained unmatched. Germline-derived CDR1 and CDR2 are MDHEN and SYDVKM. The CDR3 length is 13 residues. The CDR3 is CASSFGAQGYKYF. CDR3 in DNA: TGTGCCAGCAGTTTTGGGGCACAGGGGTACAAGTACTTC. The variable domain in full, with the rest retrieved from reference TRBV28 and TRBJ2-7, is DVKVTQSSRYLVKRTGEKVFLECVQDMDHENMFWYRQDPGLGLRLIYFSYDVKMKEKGDIPEGYSVSREKKERFSLILESASTNQTSMYLCASSFGAQGYKYFGPGTRLTVT.